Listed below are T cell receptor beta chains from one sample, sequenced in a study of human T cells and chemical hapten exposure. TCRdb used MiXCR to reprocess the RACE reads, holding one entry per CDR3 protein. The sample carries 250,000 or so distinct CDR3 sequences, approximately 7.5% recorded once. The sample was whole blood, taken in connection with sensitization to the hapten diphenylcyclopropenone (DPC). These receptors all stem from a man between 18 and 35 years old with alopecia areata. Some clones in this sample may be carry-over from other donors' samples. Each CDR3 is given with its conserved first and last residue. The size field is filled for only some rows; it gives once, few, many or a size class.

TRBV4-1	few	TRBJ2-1	CASSQSRGNNEQFF
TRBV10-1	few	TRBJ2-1	CASSDGLGGEQFF
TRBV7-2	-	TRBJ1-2	CASSQPQPGGYTF
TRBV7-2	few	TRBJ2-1	CASSLWLAGDDYNEQFF
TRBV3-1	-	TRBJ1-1	CASSHFRQNTEAFF
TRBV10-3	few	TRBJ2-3	CAISVEVESTDTQYF
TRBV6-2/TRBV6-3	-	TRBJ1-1	CASSDETSQTEAFF
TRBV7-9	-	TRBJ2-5	CASSLMFGGTSGETQYF
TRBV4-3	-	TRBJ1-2	CASSPNPQGVGTNYGYTF
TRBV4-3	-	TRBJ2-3	CASSPGSSPDTQYF
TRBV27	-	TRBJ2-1	CASSSTGPNEQFF
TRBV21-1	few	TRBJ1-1	CASSKVGGMNTEAFF
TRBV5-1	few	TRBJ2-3	CASSLAAVNTQYF
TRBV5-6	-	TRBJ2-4	CASSFPFKGGNKNIQYF
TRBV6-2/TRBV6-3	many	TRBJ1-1	CASRTDPGQVGTEAFF
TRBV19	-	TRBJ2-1	CASSIPHNEQFF
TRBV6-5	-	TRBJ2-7	CASSYGSGYEQYF
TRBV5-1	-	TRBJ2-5	CASSLARFETQYF
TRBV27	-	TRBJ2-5	CASSAGDETQYF
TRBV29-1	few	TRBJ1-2	CSVSEEGSGNYGYTF
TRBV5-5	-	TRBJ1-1	CASSSPATGDYNTEAFF
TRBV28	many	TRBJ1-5	CASRPTGIQPQHF
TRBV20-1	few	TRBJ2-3	CSATPSRLDTDTQYF
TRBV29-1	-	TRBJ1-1	CSAEGGVDTEAFF
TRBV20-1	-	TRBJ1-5	CSAKFFGANGNQPQHF
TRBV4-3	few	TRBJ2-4	CASSQDWRSGKNIQYF
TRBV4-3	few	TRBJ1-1	CASSQRTGTTEAFF
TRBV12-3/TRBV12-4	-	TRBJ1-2	CASSRLNYGYTF
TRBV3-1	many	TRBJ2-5	CASSLGRVETQYF
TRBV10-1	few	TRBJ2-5	CASNDRVQETQYF
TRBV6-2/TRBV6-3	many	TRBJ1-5	CASTIPGGHNQPQHF
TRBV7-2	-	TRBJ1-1	CASSLESWVNTEAFF
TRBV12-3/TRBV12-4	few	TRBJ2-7	CASSLVTEGEQYF
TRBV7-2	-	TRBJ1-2	CASSLAGPKHNYGYTF
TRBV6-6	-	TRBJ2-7	CASSYSVSPKYPRYEQYF
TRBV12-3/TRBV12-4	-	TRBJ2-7	CASSFSGSGEQYF